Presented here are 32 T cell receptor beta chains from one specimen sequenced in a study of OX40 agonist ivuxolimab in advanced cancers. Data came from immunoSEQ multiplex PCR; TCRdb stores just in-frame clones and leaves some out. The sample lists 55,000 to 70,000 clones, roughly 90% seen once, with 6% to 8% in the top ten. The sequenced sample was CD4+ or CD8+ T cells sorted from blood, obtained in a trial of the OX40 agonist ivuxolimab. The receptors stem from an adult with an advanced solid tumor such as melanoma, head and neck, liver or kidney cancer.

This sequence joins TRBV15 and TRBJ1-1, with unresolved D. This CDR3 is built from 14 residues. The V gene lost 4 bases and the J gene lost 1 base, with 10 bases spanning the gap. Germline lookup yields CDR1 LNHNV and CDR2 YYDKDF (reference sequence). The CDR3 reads CATSMGSQNTEAFF. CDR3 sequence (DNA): TGTGCCACCAGCATGGGCTCTCAGAACACTGAAGCTTTCTTT.

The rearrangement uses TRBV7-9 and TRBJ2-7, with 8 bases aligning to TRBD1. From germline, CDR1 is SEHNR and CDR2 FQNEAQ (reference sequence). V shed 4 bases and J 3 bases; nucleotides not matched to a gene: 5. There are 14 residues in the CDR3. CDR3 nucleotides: TGTGCCAGCAGCTCCACAGGGGGTAGCTACGAGCAGTACTTC. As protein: CASSSTGGSYEQYF.

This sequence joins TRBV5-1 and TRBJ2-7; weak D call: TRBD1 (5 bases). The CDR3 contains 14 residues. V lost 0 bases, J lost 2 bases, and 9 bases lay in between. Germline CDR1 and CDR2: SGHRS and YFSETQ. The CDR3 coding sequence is TGCGCCAGCAGCTTGGGCAGGGAAACCTACGAGCAGTACTTC. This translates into CASSLGRETYEQYF.

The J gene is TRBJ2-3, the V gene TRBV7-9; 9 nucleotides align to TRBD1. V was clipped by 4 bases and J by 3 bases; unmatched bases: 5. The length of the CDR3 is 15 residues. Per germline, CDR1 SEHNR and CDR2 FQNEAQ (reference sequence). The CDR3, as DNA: TGTGCCAGCAGCTCCCGACAGGGGGAGACAGATACGCAGTATTTT. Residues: CASSSRQGETDTQYF.

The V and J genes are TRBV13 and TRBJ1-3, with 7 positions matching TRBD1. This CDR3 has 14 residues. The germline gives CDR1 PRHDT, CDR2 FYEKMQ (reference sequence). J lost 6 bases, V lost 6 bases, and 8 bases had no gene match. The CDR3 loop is CASSAGGSVNTIYF. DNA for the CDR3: TGTGCCAGCAGTGCAGGGGGTAGCGTAAACACCATATATTTT.

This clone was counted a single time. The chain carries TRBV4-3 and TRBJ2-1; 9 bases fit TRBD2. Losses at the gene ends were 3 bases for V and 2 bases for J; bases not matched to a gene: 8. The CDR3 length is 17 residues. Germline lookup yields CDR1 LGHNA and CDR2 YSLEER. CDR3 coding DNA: TGCGCCAGCAGCCAGGCTATGCGCGGGGGGGCCTACAATGAGCAGTTCTTC. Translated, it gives CASSQAMRGGAYNEQFF.

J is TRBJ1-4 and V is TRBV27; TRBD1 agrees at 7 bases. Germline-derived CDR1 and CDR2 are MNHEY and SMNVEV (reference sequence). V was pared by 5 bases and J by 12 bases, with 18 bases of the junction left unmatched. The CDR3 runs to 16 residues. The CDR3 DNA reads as TGTGCCAGCAGTCTTTTACCGGGACAGCGTCCCTGGGAACTGTTTTTT. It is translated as CASSLLPGQRPWELFF.

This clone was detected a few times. The CDR3 region has the DNA TGTGCCAGTAGTATAGAGGACAGGGGGGGCCACGAGCAGTACTTC. This codes for CASSIEDRGGHEQYF. The chain joins TRBV19 to TRBJ2-7, with TRBD1 matching 10 bases. CDR1 LNHDA and CDR2 SQIVND come from the germline V gene (reference sequence). V shed 0 bases and J 5 bases; nucleotides not matched to a gene: 4. The CDR3 extends over 15 amino acids.

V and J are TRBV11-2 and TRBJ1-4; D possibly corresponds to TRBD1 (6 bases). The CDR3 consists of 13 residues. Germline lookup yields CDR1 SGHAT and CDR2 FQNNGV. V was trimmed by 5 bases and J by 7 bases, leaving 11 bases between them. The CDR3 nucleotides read TGTGCCAGCAGCACAGGGTTTAGTGAAAAACTGTTTTTT. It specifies CASSTGFSEKLFF.

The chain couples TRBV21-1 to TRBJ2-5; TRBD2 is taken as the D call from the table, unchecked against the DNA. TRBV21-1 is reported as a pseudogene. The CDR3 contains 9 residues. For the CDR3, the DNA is TGTGGGGGACTGGAGACCCAGTACTTC. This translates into CGGLETQYF.

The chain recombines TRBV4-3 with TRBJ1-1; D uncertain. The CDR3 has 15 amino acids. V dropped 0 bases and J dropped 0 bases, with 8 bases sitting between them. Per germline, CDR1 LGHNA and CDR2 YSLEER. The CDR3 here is CASSQDHGMNTEAFF. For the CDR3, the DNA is TGCGCCAGCAGCCAAGATCACGGTATGAACACTGAAGCTTTCTTT.

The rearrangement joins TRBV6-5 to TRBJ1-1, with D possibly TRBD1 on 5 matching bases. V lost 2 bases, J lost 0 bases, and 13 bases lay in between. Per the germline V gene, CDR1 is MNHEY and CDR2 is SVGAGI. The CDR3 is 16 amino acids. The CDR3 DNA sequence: TGTGCCAGCAGTTACGGCCAGGGAACCTTGAACACTGAAGCTTTCTTT. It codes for CASSYGQGTLNTEAFF.

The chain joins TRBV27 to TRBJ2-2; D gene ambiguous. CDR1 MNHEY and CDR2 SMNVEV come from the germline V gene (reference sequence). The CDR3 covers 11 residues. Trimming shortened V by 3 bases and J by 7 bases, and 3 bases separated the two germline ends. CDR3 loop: CASSFFGELFF. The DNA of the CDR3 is TGTGCCAGCAGTTTTTTCGGGGAGCTGTTTTTT.

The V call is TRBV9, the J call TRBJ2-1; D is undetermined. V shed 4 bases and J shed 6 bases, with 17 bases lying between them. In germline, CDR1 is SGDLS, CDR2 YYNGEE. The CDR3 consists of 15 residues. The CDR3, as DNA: TGTGCCAGCAGCCACACCCAGCACCTCTCCAATGAGCAGTTCTTC. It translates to CASSHTQHLSNEQFF. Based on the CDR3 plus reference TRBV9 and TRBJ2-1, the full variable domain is DSGVTQTPKHLITATGQRVTLRCSPRSGDLSVYWYQQSLDQGLQFLIQYYNGEERAKGNILERFSAQQFPDLHSELNLSSLELGDSALYFCASSHTQHLSNEQFFGPGTRLTVL.

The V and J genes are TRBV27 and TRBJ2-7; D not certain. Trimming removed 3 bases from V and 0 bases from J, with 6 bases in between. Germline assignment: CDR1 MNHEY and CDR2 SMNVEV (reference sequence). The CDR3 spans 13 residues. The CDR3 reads CASSFSDSYEQYF. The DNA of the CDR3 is TGTGCCAGCAGTTTTTCGGACTCCTACGAGCAGTACTTC.

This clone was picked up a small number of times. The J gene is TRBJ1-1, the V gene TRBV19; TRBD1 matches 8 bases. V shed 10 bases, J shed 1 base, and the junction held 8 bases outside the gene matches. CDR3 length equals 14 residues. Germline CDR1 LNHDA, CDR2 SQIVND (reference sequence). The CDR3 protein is CATRQGFGNTEAFF. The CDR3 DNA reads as TGTGCCACAAGACAGGGGTTCGGGAACACTGAAGCTTTCTTT.

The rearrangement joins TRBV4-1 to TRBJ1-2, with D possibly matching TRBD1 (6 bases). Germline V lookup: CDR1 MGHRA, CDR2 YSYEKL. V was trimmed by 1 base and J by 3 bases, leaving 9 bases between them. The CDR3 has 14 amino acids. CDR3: CASSQGEGDYGYTF. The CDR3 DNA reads TGCGCCAGCAGCCAAGGGGAGGGGGACTATGGCTACACCTTC.

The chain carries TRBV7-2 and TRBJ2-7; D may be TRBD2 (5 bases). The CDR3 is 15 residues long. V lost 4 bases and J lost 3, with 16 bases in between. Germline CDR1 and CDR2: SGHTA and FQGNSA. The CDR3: CASSSPSAGFYEQYF. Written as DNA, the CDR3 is TGTGCCAGCAGCTCCCCCTCGGCGGGCTTCTACGAGCAGTACTTC.

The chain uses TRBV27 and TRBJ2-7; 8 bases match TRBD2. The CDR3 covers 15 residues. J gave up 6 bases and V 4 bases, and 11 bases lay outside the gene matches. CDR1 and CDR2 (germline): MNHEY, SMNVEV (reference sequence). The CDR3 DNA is TGTGCCAGCAGTTCACCGGGGACTAGTCTCGGCGAGCAGTACTTC. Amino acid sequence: CASSSPGTSLGEQYF.

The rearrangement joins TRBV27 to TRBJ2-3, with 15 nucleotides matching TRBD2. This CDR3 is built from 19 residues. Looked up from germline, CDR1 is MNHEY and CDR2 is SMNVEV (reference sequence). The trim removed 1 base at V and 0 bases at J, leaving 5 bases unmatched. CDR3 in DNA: TGTGCCAGCAGTTTATTACCGGGACTAGCGGGGGGAAGCACAGATACGCAGTATTTT. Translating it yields CASSLLPGLAGGSTDTQYF.

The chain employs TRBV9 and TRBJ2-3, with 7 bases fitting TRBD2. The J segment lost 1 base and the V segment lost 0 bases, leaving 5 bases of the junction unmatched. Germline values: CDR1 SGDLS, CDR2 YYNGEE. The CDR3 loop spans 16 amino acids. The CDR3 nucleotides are TGTGCCAGCAGCGTAGAGCTAGCGGCGGGCACAGATACGCAGTATTTT. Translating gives CASSVELAAGTDTQYF.

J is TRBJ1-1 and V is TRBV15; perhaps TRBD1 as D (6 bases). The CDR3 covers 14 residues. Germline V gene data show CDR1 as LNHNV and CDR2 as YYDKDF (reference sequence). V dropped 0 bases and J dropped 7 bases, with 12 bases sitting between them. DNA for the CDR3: TGTGCCACCAGCAGAGACAGGGGCGCGTATGAAGCTTTCTTT. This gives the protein CATSRDRGAYEAFF.

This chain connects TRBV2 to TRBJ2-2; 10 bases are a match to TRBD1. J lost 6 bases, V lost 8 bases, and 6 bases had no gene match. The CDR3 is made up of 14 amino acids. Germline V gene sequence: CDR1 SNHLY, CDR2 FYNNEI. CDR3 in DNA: TGTGCCAGCGGGGGACAGGGGAGGGCCGGGGAGCTGTTTTTT. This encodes CASGGQGRAGELFF.

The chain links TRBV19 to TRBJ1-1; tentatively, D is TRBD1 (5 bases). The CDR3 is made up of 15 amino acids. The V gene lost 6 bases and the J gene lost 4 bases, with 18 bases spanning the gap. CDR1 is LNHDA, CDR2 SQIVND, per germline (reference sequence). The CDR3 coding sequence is TGTGCCAGTAGCATCCTAGGCTGGGGGTCCACTGAAGCTTTCTTT. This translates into CASSILGWGSTEAFF.

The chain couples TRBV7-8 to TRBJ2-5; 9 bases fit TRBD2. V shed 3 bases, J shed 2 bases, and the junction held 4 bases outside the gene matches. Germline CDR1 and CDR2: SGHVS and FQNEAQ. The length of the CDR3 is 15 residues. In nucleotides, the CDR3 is TGTGCCAGCAGCTTTTTGCTAGCGGGGCAAGAGACCCAGTACTTC. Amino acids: CASSFLLAGQETQYF. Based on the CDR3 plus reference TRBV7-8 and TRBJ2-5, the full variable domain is GAGVSQSPRYKVAKRGQDVALRCDPISGHVSLFWYQQALGQGPEFLTYFQNEAQLDKSGLPSDRFFAERPEGSVSTLKIQRTQQEDSAVYLCASSFLLAGQETQYFGPGTRLLVL.

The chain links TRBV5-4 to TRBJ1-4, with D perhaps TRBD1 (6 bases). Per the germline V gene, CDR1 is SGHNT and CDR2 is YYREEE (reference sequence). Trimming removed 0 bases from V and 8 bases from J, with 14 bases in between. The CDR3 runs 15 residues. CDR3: CASSLAGGAGEKLFF. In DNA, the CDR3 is TGTGCCAGCAGCTTGGCCGGGGGCGCCGGGGAAAAACTGTTTTTT.

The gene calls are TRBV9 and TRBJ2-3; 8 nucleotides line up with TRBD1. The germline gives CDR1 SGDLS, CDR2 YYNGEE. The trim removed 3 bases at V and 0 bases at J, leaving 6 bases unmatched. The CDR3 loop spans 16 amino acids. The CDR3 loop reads CASSAQGAPSTDTQYF. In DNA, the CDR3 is TGTGCCAGCAGCGCCCAGGGGGCTCCTAGCACAGATACGCAGTATTTT.

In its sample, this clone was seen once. Here the CDR3 DNA reads TGTGCCAGTAGCCCCGGACAGGACTACGAGCAGTACTTC. It translates to CASSPGQDYEQYF. The J gene is TRBJ2-7, the V gene TRBV19; 7 bases fit TRBD1. Losses at the gene ends were 6 bases for V and 3 bases for J; bases not matched to a gene: 5. Germline CDR1 is LNHDA and CDR2 is SQIVND (reference sequence). The CDR3 contains 13 residues. Full variable domain (outside the CDR3, taken from reference TRBV19 and TRBJ2-7): DGGITQSPKYLFRKEGQNVTLSCEQNLNHDAMYWYRQDPGQGLRLIYYSQIVNDFQKGDIAEGYSVSREKKESFPLTVTSAQKNPTAFYLCASSPGQDYEQYFGPGTRLTVT.

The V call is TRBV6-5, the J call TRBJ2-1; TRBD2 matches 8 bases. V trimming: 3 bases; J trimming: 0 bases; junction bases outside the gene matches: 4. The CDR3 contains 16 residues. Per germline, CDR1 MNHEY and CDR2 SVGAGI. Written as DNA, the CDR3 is TGTGCCAGCAGTTATAGCGGGGCAAGCTCCTACAATGAGCAGTTCTTC. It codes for CASSYSGASSYNEQFF.

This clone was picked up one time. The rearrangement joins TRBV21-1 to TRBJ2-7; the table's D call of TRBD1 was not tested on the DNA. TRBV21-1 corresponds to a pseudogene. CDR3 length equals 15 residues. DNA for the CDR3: TGTGCCAGCAGCAAACCAACAGGGGGTTCCTACGAGCAGTACTTC. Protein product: CASSKPTGGSYEQYF.

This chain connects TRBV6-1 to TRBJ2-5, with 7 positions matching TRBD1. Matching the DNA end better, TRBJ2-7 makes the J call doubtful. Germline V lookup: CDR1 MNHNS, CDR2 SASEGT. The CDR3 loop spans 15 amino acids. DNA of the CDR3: TGTGCCAGCAGTTGGACAGGCTCCAGCTCCTACGAGCAGTACTTC. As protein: CASSWTGSSSYEQYF.

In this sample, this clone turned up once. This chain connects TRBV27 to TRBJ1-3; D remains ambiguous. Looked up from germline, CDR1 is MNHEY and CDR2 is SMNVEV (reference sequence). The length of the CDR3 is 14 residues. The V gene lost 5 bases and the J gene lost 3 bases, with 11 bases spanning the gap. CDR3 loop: CASSPIPIGNTIYF. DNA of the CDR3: TGTGCCAGCAGTCCTATCCCAATTGGAAACACCATATATTTT.